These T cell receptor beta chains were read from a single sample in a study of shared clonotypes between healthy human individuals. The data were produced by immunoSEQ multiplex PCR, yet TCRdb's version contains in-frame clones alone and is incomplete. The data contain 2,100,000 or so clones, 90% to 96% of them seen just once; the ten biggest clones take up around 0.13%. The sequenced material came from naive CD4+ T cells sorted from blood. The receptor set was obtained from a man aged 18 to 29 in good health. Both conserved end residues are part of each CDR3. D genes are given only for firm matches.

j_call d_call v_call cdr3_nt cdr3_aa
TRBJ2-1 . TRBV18 TGTGCCAGCTCGCGAGATGGATACAATGAGCAGTTCTTC CASSRDGYNEQFF
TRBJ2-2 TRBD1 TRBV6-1 TGTGCCACCGGACAGGGGGTCGGGGAGCTGTTTTTT CATGQGVGELFF
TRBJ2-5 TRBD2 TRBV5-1 TGCGCCAGCAGCACGGGACTAGCGGGATTGGAGACCCAGTACTTC CASSTGLAGLETQYF
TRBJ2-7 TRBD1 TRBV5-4 TGTGCCAGCAGCTCCCAGGGACAGGGTAAAGTCGAGCAGTACTTC CASSSQGQGKVEQYF
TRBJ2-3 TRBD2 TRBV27 TGTGCCAGCAGTTCGGGACTAGTAGCGGATACGCAGTATTTT CASSSGLVADTQYF
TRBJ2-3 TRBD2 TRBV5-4 TGTGCCAGCAGCTTGGCGGGACTAGCGGGGACAAGCACAGATACGCAGTATTTT CASSLAGLAGTSTDTQYF
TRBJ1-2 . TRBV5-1 TGCGCCAGCAGCTTGAGTCCCGACGTATATGGCTACACCTTC CASSLSPDVYGYTF
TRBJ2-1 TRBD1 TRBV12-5 TGTGCTAGTGCCCGAGGACAGGGAGCCTACAATGAGCAGTTCTTC CASARGQGAYNEQFF
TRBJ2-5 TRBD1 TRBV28 TGTGCCAGCAGTAACCTGTTCGACAGGGCCACTCTCGAAGAGACCCAGTACTTC CASSNLFDRATLEETQYF
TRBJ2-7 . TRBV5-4 TGTGCCAGCAGCCAAGACCCAGGTGGGGCCTACGAGCAGTACTTC CASSQDPGGAYEQYF